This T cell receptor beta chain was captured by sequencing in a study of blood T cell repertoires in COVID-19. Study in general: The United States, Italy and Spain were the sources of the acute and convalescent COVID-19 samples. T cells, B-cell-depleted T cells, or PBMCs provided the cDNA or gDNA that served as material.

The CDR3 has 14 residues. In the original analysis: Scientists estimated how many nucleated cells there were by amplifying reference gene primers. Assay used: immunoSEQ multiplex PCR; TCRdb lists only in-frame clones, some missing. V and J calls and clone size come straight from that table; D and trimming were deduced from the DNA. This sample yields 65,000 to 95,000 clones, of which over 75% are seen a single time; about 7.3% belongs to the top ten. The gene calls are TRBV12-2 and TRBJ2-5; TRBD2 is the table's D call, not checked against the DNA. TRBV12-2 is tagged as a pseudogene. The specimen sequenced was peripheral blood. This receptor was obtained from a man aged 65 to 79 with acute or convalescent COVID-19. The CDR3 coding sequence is TGTGCAAGTCGCTTAGTAAGCTACGAAGAGACCCAGTACTTC. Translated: CASRLVSYEETQYF.